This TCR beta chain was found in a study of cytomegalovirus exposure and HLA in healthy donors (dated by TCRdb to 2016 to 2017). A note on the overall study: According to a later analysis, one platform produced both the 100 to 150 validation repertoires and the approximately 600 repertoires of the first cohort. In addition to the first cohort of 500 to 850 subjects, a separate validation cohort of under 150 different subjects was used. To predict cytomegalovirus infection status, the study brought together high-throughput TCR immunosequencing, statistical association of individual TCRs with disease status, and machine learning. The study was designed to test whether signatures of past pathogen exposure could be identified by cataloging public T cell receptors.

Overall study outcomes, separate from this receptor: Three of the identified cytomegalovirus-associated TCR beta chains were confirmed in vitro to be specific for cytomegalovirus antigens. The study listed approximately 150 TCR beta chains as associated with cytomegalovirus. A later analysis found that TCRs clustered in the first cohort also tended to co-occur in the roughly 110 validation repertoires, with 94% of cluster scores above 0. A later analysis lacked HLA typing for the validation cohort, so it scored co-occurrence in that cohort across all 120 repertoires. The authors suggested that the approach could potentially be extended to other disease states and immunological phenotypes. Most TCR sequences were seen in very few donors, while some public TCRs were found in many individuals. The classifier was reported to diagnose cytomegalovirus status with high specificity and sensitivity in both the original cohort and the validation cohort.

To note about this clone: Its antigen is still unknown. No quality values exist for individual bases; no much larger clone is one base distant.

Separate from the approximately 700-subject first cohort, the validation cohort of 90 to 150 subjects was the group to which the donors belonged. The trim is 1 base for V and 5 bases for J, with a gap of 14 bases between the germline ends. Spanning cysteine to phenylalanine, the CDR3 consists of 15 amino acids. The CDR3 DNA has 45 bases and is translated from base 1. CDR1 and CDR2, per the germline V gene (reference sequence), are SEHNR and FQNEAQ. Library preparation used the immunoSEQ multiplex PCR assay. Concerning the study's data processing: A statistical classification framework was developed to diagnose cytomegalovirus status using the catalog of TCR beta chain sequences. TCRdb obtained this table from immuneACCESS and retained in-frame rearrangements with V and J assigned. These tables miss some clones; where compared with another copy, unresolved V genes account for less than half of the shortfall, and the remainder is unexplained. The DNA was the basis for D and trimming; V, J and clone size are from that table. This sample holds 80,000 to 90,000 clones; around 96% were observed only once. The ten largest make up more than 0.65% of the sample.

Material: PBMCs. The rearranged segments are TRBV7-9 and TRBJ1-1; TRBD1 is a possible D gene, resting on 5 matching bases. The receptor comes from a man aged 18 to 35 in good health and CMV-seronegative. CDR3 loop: CASSLVPGKVTEAFF. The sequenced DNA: TGTGCCAGCAGCTTAGTTCCAGGGAAGGTTACTGAAGCTTTCTTT.